This is a list of T cell receptor beta chains from one sample in a study of shared clonotypes between healthy human individuals. Libraries were prepared by immunoSEQ multiplex PCR; TCRdb keeps only in-frame clonotypes and omits some of them. The profile shows some 2,100,000 clones, roughly 91% of them singletons. Specimen: naive CD8+ T cells from PBMCs. Receptors were obtained from a man aged 18 to 30 in good health. Some clones in this sample may be carry-over from other donors' samples. CDR3s include the opening cysteine and the closing phenylalanine or tryptophan. A D gene is named only where the DNA matches it firmly. Expanded clones get a size class; other rows say once, few or many, or leave the size out.

>TRBV7-9|TRBJ2-5|NA|TRBD2
CASSARTGLGQETQYF
TGTGCCAGCAGCGCGCGGACTGGACTAGGGCAAGAGACCCAGTACTTC
>TRBV9|TRBJ2-1|NA|TRBD2
CASSVALAGTYNEQFF
TGTGCCAGCAGCGTAGCCCTAGCGGGAACCTACAATGAGCAGTTCTTC
>TRBV28|TRBJ2-2|NA|TRBD1
CASSLEDRVYTGELFF
TGTGCCAGCAGTTTGGAGGACAGGGTGTATACCGGGGAGCTGTTTTTT
>TRBV27|TRBJ1-6|NA|NA
CASSWTPSGENSPLHF
TGTGCCAGCAGTTGGACCCCTTCAGGAGAGAATTCACCCCTCCACTTT
>TRBV2|TRBJ2-6|NA|NA
CASSSQGIIGANVLTF
TGTGCCAGCAGCTCCCAGGGGATCATTGGGGCCAACGTCCTGACTTTC
>TRBV7-9|TRBJ2-5|NA|NA
CASSLGPGRGETQYF
TGTGCCAGCAGCTTAGGACCCGGAAGGGGGGAGACCCAGTACTTC
>TRBV4-1|TRBJ2-3|NA|TRBD2
CASSNRLAGGPTDTQYF
TGCGCCAGCAGCAACCGACTAGCGGGAGGCCCCACAGATACGCAGTATTTT
>TRBV19|TRBJ1-1|NA|NA
CASRLTMNTEAFF
TGTGCCAGTAGGTTGACAATGAACACTGAAGCTTTCTTT
>TRBV27|TRBJ1-1|NA|NA
CASSRQDYTEAFF
TGTGCCAGCAGTCGACAGGACTACACTGAAGCTTTCTTT
>TRBV29-1|TRBJ2-7|NA|NA
CSVGVRVDEQYF
TGCAGCGTTGGGGTCAGGGTAGACGAGCAGTACTTC
>TRBV15|TRBJ2-3|NA|NA
CATSRDLGTPAGDTQYF
TGTGCCACCAGCAGAGATTTAGGGACTCCCGCGGGGGATACGCAGTATTTT
>TRBV28|TRBJ2-7|NA|NA
CASSLAGQLPYEQYF
TGTGCCAGCAGTCTCGCGGGACAGCTTCCCTACGAGCAGTACTTC
>TRBV27|TRBJ1-1|NA|NA
CASSVQGSTEAFF
TGTGCCAGCAGTGTACAGGGTTCCACTGAAGCTTTCTTT
>TRBV13|TRBJ1-6|NA|NA
CASSLSPGRNSPLHF
TGTGCCAGCAGCTTATCGCCAGGGCGAAATTCACCCCTCCACTTT
>TRBV27|TRBJ1-5|NA|NA
CASSYRSYNQPQHF
TGTGCCAGCAGTTATCGTAGCTACAATCAGCCCCAGCATTTT
>TRBV5-6|TRBJ1-2|NA|NA
CASSPGSSSAGYTF
TGTGCCAGCAGCCCCGGCAGCTCTAGTGCTGGCTACACCTTC
>TRBV2|TRBJ1-5|NA|NA
CASSDPTLRVSNQPQHF
TGTGCCAGCAGCGATCCCACCCTAAGGGTGAGCAATCAGCCCCAGCATTTT
>TRBV9|TRBJ1-1|few|NA
CASSVRGSQDTEAFF
TGTGCCAGCAGCGTAAGGGGTTCACAGGATACTGAAGCTTTCTTT
>TRBV7-3|TRBJ2-1|NA|NA
CASSLGGPASSSYNEQFF
TGTGCCAGCAGTTTAGGTGGTCCAGCTTCGAGCTCCTACAATGAGCAGTTCTTC
>TRBV6-5|TRBJ2-3|NA|NA
CASSGGGSLTDTQYF
TGTGCCAGCAGCGGCGGTGGCAGCCTCACAGATACGCAGTATTTT
>TRBV7-8|TRBJ2-1|NA|TRBD2
CASSLPVEREPRYNEQFF
TGTGCCAGCAGCTTACCGGTGGAGCGGGAACCTCGATACAATGAGCAGTTCTTC
>TRBV27|TRBJ2-7|NA|NA
CASSHGDEQYF
TGTGCCAGCAGCCACGGTGACGAGCAGTACTTC
>TRBV6-5|TRBJ2-5|NA|NA
CASSPPGLEQETQYF
TGTGCCAGCAGTCCCCCCGGGTTGGAGCAAGAGACCCAGTACTTC
>TRBV5-8|TRBJ2-1|NA|NA
CASSPGTIKFGEQFF
TGTGCCAGCAGTCCCGGGACGATTAAATTTGGTGAGCAGTTCTTC
>TRBV6-5|TRBJ2-7|NA|NA
CASSYRSGSTYEQYF
TGTGCCAGCAGTTACAGGAGTGGGTCCACCTACGAGCAGTACTTC
>TRBV11-2|TRBJ1-2|NA|TRBD1
CASSLVRDRVYGYTF
TGTGCCAGCAGCTTAGTACGGGACAGAGTCTATGGCTACACCTTC
>TRBV27|TRBJ2-2|NA|NA
CASSLGGRGELFF
TGTGCCAGCAGTTTGGGGGGAAGGGGGGAGCTGTTTTTT
>TRBV6-5|TRBJ1-5|NA|NA
CASSYRGNQPQHF
TGTGCCAGCAGTTACCGGGGCAATCAGCCCCAGCATTTT
>TRBV7-6|TRBJ1-5|NA|TRBD1
CASSPTRGQADQPQHF
TGTGCCAGCAGCCCCACACGGGGACAGGCCGATCAGCCCCAGCATTTT
>TRBV7-9|TRBJ2-7|NA|TRBD1
CASSSGQGAEQYF
TGTGCCAGCAGCTCGGGACAGGGGGCCGAGCAGTACTTC
>TRBV28|TRBJ1-1|NA|NA
CASSLYIGAYTEAFF
TGTGCCAGCAGTTTATACATCGGCGCTTATACTGAAGCTTTCTTT
>TRBV4-3|TRBJ2-2|NA|NA
CATQDRTGELFF
TGCGCCACCCAGGATCGGACCGGGGAGCTGTTTTTT
>TRBV5-4|TRBJ2-7|NA|NA
CASSPFRGSSYEQYF
TGTGCCAGCAGCCCCTTTCGGGGGTCATCGTACGAGCAGTACTTC
>TRBV6-5|TRBJ2-2|NA|TRBD2
CASSLLADLTGELFF
TGTGCCAGCAGTTTACTAGCGGACCTCACCGGGGAGCTGTTTTTT
>TRBV5-4|TRBJ1-2|NA|NA
CASSPLGGSNYGYTF
TGTGCCAGCAGTCCCCTAGGGGGATCTAACTATGGCTACACCTTC
>TRBV7-8|TRBJ2-2|NA|NA
CASSLVVETGELFF
TGTGCCAGCAGCTTAGTTGTTGAGACCGGGGAGCTGTTTTTT
>TRBV27|TRBJ1-1|NA|TRBD1
CASSPTQTGGEVSTEAFF
TGTGCCAGCAGTCCAACACAGACAGGGGGCGAGGTAAGCACTGAAGCTTTCTTT
>TRBV28|TRBJ1-5|NA|NA
CASTSEWTGNQPQHF
TGTGCCAGCACATCAGAGTGGACAGGCAATCAGCCCCAGCATTTT